This TCR beta chain was found in a study of regulatory and conventional T cells in RAG deficiency. General study points: Omenn patients showed >90% Treg-Tconv overlap and shorter CDR3 lengths.

Sequencing was performed with immunoSEQ multiplex PCR; in TCRdb, only in-frame clones are kept and a portion is missing. The sample has about 28,000 clones, about 90% seen once. About this clone itself: The antigen is undetermined.

The sorted regulatory T cells were CD4+, CD25-high and CD127-low, with genomic DNA sequenced. This CDR3 is 15 amino acids long. Germline CDR1 reads LNHNV; CDR2 reads YYDKDF (reference sequence). V lost 2 bases and J 2 bases, leaving 12 bases between the germline ends. These data also formed part of another study, on regulatory T cells. That study reports: Primers: 52 TRBV forward and 13 TRBJ reverse.

What was sequenced was Tregs sorted from blood. This receptor was obtained from a human donor in good health. The genes are TRBV15 and TRBJ1-1; D unresolved. The CDR3 coding sequence is TGTGCCACCAGCAGATCCATCGACGGTAACACTGAAGCTTTCTTT. Its protein is CATSRSIDGNTEAFF.